The 10 T cell receptor beta chains in this list originate from one sample, sequenced in a study of molecular identifiers for immune sequencing clone quantification. TCRdb re-called the PCR reads through MiXCR, storing one row per CDR3 protein. The data show over 600,000 distinct CDR3 sequences, 15% to 20% seen once. The material sequenced was naive CD8+ T cells from blood, with Jurkat cell RNA spiked in. Subset defined: FACS-sorted CD8+CD4-CCR7+CD45RA+ naive T cells. These receptors all come from a human donor in good health. Some libraries in this study had Jurkat cell RNA spiked in.

This clonotype showed up many times. V usage is TRBV20-1 and J usage is TRBJ1-1; tentative D call: TRBD1 (5 bases). V lost 0 bases, J lost 11 bases, and 22 bases lay in between. From germline, CDR1 is DFQATT and CDR2 SNEGSKA (reference sequence). The CDR3 extends over 15 amino acids. The CDR3 DNA is TGCAGTGCTAGAGAGGCCGGGACGACGGAACTTCGGGCTTTCTTT. Translated, it gives CSAREAGTTELRAFF.

Concerning this clonotype itself: A much larger clone sits a single nucleotide away, making a read error possible. The chain recombines TRBV7-2 with TRBJ1-3; D perhaps matches TRBD1 (5 bases). V lost 5 bases, J lost 1 base, and 15 bases lay in between. CDR3 size: 16 residues. CDR1 SGHTA and CDR2 FQGNSA come from the germline V gene. The CDR3 protein is CASSEERTPSGNTIYF. The CDR3 region has the DNA TGTGCCAGCAGCGAAGAACGGACACCGTCTGGAAACACCATATATTTT.

This clonotype was recorded many times. The chain links TRBV2 to TRBJ2-2, with D perhaps TRBD1 (6 bases). V was pared by 11 bases and J by 3 bases, with 16 bases between. Germline CDR1 is SNHLY and CDR2 is FYNNEI. This CDR3 is 14 amino acids long. In nucleotides, the CDR3 is TGTGCCGACTCTCAGGACAGTTACACCGGGGAGCTGTTTTTT. Its protein product is CADSQDSYTGELFF.

Notes on this clonotype: Likely a read error: the CDR3 ends without its conserved phenylalanine or tryptophan. The chain joins TRBV6-5 to TRBJ2-1, with 14 bases identical to TRBD2. The CDR3 runs 17 residues. V lost 0 bases to trimming and J lost 8 bases; unmatched junction nucleotides: 6. Germline CDR1 reads MNHEY; CDR2 reads SVGAGI. Here the CDR3 DNA reads TGTGCCAGCAGTTACTCGACTAGCGGGGGGGCGTGGGATGAGCAGTTCTCC. Protein: CASSYSTSGGAWDEQFS.

This clonotype was observed once. This sequence joins TRBV20-1 and TRBJ2-7; 7 bases agree with TRBD2. The germline V gene has CDR1 DFQATT and CDR2 SNEGSKA (reference sequence). CDR3 size: 13 residues. Trimming at V came to 6 bases and at J to 3 bases, leaving 8 bases not matched to a gene. CDR3: CSARASGDYEQYF. As DNA, the CDR3 is TGCAGTGCCCGGGCTAGCGGAGACTACGAGCAGTACTTC.

This chain links TRBV11-2 with TRBJ2-2; 8 bases fit TRBD2. Trimming cost V 2 bases and J 6 bases; bases outside gene matches: 8. CDR1 and CDR2 (germline): SGHAT, FQNNGV. This CDR3 region has 16 residues. CDR3 DNA: TGTGCCAGCAGCTTACCCCCGGGAGGGGAAGCCGGGGAGCTGTTTTTT. It is translated as CASSLPPGGEAGELFF.

This clonotype was seen many times. The chain uses TRBV7-9 and TRBJ1-4; D is unclear. With 1 base removed from V and 9 bases from J, the gap between germline ends came to 9 bases. Germline V CDR1 and CDR2: SEHNR, FQNEAQ (reference sequence). There are 13 residues in the CDR3. The CDR3 is CASSLVAEKKLFF. The CDR3 DNA is TGTGCCAGCAGCTTAGTAGCAGAGAAAAAACTGTTTTTT.

Worth noting for this clonotype: One base away lies a much larger clone, so this may be a sequencing read error. The chain joins TRBV7-9 to TRBJ1-6; D uncertain. Germline CDR1 SEHNR, CDR2 FQNEAQ (reference sequence). The CDR3 extends over 12 amino acids. V shed 8 bases and J shed 6 bases, with 8 bases lying between them. The CDR3 protein is CASGRPNSPLHF. CDR3 in DNA: TGTGCCAGCGGTAGACCTAATTCACCCCTCCACTTT. Supplemented by reference TRBV7-9 and TRBJ1-6, the full variable domain reads DTGVSQNPRHKITKRGQNVTFRCDPISEHNRLYWYRQTLGQGPEFLTYFQNEAQLEKSRLLSDRFSAERPKGSFSTLEIQRTEQGDSAMYLCASGRPNSPLHFGNGTRLTVT.

The table lists this clonotype with many counts. J is TRBJ2-2 and V is TRBV7-9; D not resolved. This CDR3 is built from 13 residues. With 5 bases removed from V and 12 bases from J, the gap between germline ends came to 16 bases. CDR1 is SEHNR, CDR2 FQNEAQ, per germline (reference sequence). CDR3 nucleotide sequence: TGTGCCAGCAGCCCTACTGCCCCGTCGAAGCTGTTTTTT. The encoded protein is CASSPTAPSKLFF.

For this clonotype: No conserved phenylalanine or tryptophan ends this CDR3, so it is likely a read error. The chain carries TRBV4-1 and TRBJ2-5, with D possibly matching TRBD2 (6 bases). This CDR3 has 16 amino acids. Trimming stripped 1 base from V and 5 bases from J, with 17 bases between. Germline V CDR1 and CDR2: MGHRA, YSYEKL. The CDR3 loop reads CASSQVGLETRETQYL. Written as DNA, the CDR3 is TGCGCCAGCAGCCAAGTGGGACTCGAAACACGGGAGACCCAGTACCTC.